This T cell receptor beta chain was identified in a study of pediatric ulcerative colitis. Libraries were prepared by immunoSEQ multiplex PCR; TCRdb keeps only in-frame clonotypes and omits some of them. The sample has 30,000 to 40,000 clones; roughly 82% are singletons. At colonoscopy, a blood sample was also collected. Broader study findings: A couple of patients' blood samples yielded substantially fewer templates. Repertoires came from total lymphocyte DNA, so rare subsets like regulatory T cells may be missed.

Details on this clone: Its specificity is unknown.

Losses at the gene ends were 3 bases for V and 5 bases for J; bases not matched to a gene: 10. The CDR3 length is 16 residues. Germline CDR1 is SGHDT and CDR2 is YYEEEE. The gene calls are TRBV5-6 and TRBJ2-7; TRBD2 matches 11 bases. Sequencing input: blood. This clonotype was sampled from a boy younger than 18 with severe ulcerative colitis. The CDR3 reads CASSSGTSGSKDEQYF. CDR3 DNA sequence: TGTGCCAGCAGCTCCGGGACTAGCGGATCAAAAGACGAGCAGTACTTC. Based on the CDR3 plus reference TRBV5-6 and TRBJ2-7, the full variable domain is DAGVTQSPTHLIKTRGQQVTLRCSPKSGHDTVSWYQQALGQGPQFIFQYYEEEERQRGNFPDRFSGHQFPNYSSELNVNALLLGDSALYLCASSSGTSGSKDEQYFGPGTRLTVT.